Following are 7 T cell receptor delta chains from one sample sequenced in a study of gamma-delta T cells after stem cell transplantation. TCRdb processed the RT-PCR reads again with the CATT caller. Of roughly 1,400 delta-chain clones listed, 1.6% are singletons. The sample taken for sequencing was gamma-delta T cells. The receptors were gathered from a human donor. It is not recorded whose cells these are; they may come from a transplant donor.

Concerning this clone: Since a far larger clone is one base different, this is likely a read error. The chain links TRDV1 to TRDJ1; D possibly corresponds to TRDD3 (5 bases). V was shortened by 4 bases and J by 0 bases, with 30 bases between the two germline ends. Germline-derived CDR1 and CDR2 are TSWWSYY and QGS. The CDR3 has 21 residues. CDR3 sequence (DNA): TGTGCTCTTGGGGGACTGGTCCCCCTAAGACGGTCTCACTGCTACACCGATAAACTCATCTTT. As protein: CALGGLVPLRRSHCYTDKLIF.

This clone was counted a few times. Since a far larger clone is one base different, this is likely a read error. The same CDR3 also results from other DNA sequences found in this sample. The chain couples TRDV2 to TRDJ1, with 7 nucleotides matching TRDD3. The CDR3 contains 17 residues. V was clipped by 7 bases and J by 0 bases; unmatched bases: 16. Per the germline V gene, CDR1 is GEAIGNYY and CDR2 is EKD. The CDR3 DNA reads TGTGCCTGCTCTAGCATGGGGGAGCCCTCGTACACCGATAAACTCATCTTT. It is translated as CACSSMGEPSYTDKLIF.

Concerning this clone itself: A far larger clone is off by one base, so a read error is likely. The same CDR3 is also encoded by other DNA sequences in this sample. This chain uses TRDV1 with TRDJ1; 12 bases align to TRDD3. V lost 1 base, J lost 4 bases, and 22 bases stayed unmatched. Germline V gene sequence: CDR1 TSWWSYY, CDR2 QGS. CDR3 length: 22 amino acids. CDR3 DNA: TGTGCTCTTGGGGAACGGACCTACCTTCACTGGGGGATACACGAACTAAGCGATAAACTCATCTTT. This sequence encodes CALGERTYLHWGIHELSDKLIF.

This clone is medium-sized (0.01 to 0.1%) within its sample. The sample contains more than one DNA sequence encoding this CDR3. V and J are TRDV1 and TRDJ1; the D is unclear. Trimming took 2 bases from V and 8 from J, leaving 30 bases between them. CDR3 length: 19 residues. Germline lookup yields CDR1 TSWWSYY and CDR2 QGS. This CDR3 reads CALGEGVALPGGLGPKLIF. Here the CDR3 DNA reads TGTGCTCTTGGGGAAGGGGTCGCCCTCCCCGGAGGATTGGGTCCCAAACTCATCTTT.

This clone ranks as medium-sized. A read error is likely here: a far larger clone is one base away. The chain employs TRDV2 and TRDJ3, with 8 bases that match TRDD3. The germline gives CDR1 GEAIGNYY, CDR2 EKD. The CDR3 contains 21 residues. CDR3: CARDTTGLWGSPSWDTRQMFF. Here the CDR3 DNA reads TGTGCCCGTGACACCACGGGGCTCTGGGGGAGCCCTTCCTGGGACACCCGACAGATGTTTTTC.

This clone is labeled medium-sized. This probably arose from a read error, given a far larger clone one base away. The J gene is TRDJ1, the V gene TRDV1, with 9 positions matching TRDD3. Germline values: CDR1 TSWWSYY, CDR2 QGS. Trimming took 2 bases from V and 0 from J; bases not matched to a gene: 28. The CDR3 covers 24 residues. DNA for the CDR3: TGTGCTCTTGGGGAAAGGCGTTCCTCACGGTCCCTCCTTACTGGGGGAAAGTACACCGATAAACTCATCTTT. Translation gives CALGERRSSRSLLTGGKYTDKLIF.

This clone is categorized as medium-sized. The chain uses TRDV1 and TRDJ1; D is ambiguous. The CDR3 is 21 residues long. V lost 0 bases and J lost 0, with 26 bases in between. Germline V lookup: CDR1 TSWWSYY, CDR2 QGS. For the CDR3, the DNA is TGTGCTCTTGGGGAACTAGGACGGAGAGGGGTTTCCACTTTGTACACCGATAAACTCATCTTT. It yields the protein CALGELGRRGVSTLYTDKLIF.